These T cell receptor beta chains were read from a single sample in a study of response to subunit inactivated influenza vaccine. TCRdb used MiXCR to reprocess the RT-PCR reads, holding one entry per CDR3 protein. The profile covers around 850,000 distinct CDR3 sequences, with less than 20% appearing a single time and 11% taken by the ten largest. Sequenced material: PBMCs from blood, taken 5 to 6 days after vaccination. Receptors were obtained from a man in his fifties or sixties who received an inactivated influenza vaccine. The CDR3 runs from the conserved cysteine through the conserved F or W. The D gene is left open where the match is weak. Only some rows state a clone size, as once, few, many or a class for expanded clones.

D gene: TRBD1
clone size: .
J gene: TRBJ2-3
V gene: TRBV9
CDR3 DNA: TGTGCCAGCAGCGCTATCCCGACAGGGCTTATAGATACGCAGTATTTT
CDR3 protein: CASSAIPTGLIDTQYF

D gene: .
clone size: few
J gene: TRBJ2-1
V gene: TRBV7-9
CDR3 DNA: TGTGCCAGCAGGGGGGGGCAGGGGGTCAATGAGCAGTTCTTC
CDR3 protein: CASRGGQGVNEQFF

D gene: .
clone size: many
J gene: TRBJ2-2
V gene: TRBV12-3/TRBV12-4
CDR3 DNA: TGTGCCAGCAGTTTAAGGGCAGGGCCTTACACCGGGGAGCTGTTTTTT
CDR3 protein: CASSLRAGPYTGELFF

D gene: .
clone size: few
J gene: TRBJ2-5
V gene: TRBV2
CDR3 DNA: TGTGCCAGCAGTGTAGAGACCCAGTACTTC
CDR3 protein: CASSVETQYF

D gene: .
clone size: .
J gene: TRBJ2-5
V gene: TRBV9
CDR3 DNA: TGTGCCAGCAGCGTTCACGGACGGACAGAACAAGAGACCCAGTACTTC
CDR3 protein: CASSVHGRTEQETQYF

D gene: .
clone size: many
J gene: TRBJ2-3
V gene: TRBV29-1
CDR3 DNA: TGCAGCGTTGAAAGTCGGTCGGGGGCTAATAGCGATACGCAGTATTTT
CDR3 protein: CSVESRSGANSDTQYF

D gene: TRBD2
clone size: many
J gene: TRBJ2-3
V gene: TRBV29-1
CDR3 DNA: TGCAGCGTTGAAGGGAGCGGGAGTAGAGCAGATACGCAGTATTTT
CDR3 protein: CSVEGSGSRADTQYF

D gene: .
clone size: many
J gene: TRBJ2-3
V gene: TRBV27
CDR3 DNA: TGTGCCAGCAGTTCGGCCAGCGTATGGCCTAAAGGAACAGATACGCAGTATTTT
CDR3 protein: CASSSASVWPKGTDTQYF

D gene: .
clone size: .
J gene: TRBJ2-1
V gene: TRBV29-1
CDR3 DNA: TGCAGCGTTGAAGTCGGAGGAACCGTGCAGTTCTTC
CDR3 protein: CSVEVGGTVQFF

D gene: TRBD1
clone size: .
J gene: TRBJ1-5
V gene: TRBV20-1
CDR3 DNA: TGCAGTGCTAGAGGTCCGGGACAGGGACAGCCCCAGCATTTT
CDR3 protein: CSARGPGQGQPQHF

D gene: TRBD1
clone size: .
J gene: TRBJ2-3
V gene: TRBV7-9
CDR3 DNA: TGTGCCAGCAGCCCGACGGGACAGGGCCTCGATACGCAGTATTTT
CDR3 protein: CASSPTGQGLDTQYF

D gene: .
clone size: .
J gene: TRBJ2-5
V gene: TRBV7-2
CDR3 DNA: TGTGCCAGCAGCTTAGGGGCCCAGAAAGAGACCCAGTACTTC
CDR3 protein: CASSLGAQKETQYF

D gene: .
clone size: many
J gene: TRBJ1-1
V gene: TRBV7-2
CDR3 DNA: TGTGCCAGCAGCCCAGAGGAGAGGGAGGAGGCTGAAGCTTTCTTT
CDR3 protein: CASSPEEREEAEAFF

D gene: TRBD2
clone size: once
J gene: TRBJ2-1
V gene: TRBV19
CDR3 DNA: TGTGCCAGTGGACTAGCGGGAACTCTATACAATGAGCAGTTCTTC
CDR3 protein: CASGLAGTLYNEQFF